This T cell receptor beta chain is drawn from a study of cytomegalovirus exposure and HLA in healthy donors. Regarding the study as a whole: TCR beta sequences reportedly predicted most subjects' HLA-A and HLA-B alleles accurately. Associated with cytomegalovirus, according to the listing, were around 160 TCR beta chains.

The CDR3 has 15 residues. V was pared by 0 bases and J by 2 bases, with 10 bases between. Germline CDR1 SGHTA, CDR2 FQGNSA. Turning to this clone: Its target is unknown.

With 60 Vbeta and 13 Jbeta primers, the PCR was carried out. Source study methods: It was a later analysis that counted about 80 million unique TCR beta chains, of which roughly 11 million were shared. Repertoires were generated with immunoSEQ multiplex PCR, while TCRdb's copy carries only in-frame clones and drops some. V, J and clone size derive from that table, while D and trimming were established from the DNA sequence. The table shows 100,000 or so clones, with 70% to 80% occurring only once. Unrecorded immune exposures were likely, despite nominal health at sampling. This sequence was found in a human donor in good health. The sample consisted of PBMCs. The chain carries TRBV7-2 and TRBJ1-2; D uncertain. The CDR3 bases are TGTGCCAGCAGCTTAGCTGCAGGATTAAACTATGGCTACACCTTC. Translated: CASSLAAGLNYGYTF. Full variable domain (rest looked up from reference TRBV7-2 and TRBJ1-2): GAGVSQSPSNKVTEKGKDVELRCDPISGHTALYWYRQSLGQGLEFLIYFQGNSAPDKSGLPSDRFSAERTGGSVSTLTIQRTQQEDSAVYLCASSLAAGLNYGYTFGSGTRLTVV.